This TCR beta chain stems from a study of blood T cell repertoires in COVID-19. The wider study: Nucleic acid was either cDNA or gDNA, and it came from T cells, B-cell-depleted T cells, or PBMCs.

Per the authors' pipeline: The authors estimated nucleated cell counts from reference gene primer amplification. Data came from immunoSEQ multiplex PCR; TCRdb stores just in-frame clones and leaves some out. The DNA was the basis for D and trimming; V, J and clone size are from that table. Among 120,000 to 150,000 clones, 75% to 90% were seen once, and the ten largest hold roughly 37%. Sequencing was carried out using peripheral blood. This receptor was taken from a man aged 50 to 59 who had recovered from COVID-19.

CDR3 DNA sequence: TGCAGCGTTGAGGGCAGGGGGACCAAAAACATTCAGTACTTC. This codes for CSVEGRGTKNIQYF. The chain joins TRBV29-1 to TRBJ2-4; 7 bases are a match to TRBD1. The CDR3 consists of 14 residues. J gave up 2 bases and V 3 bases, and 4 bases lay outside the gene matches. Germline-derived CDR1 and CDR2 are SQVTM and ANQGSEA. The full variable domain, completed using reference TRBV29-1 and TRBJ2-4, is SAVISQKPSRDICQRGTSLTIQCQVDSQVTMMFWYRQQPGQSLTLIATANQGSEATYESGFVIDKFPISRPNLTFSTLTVSNMSPEDSSIYLCSVEGRGTKNIQYFGAGTRLSVL.